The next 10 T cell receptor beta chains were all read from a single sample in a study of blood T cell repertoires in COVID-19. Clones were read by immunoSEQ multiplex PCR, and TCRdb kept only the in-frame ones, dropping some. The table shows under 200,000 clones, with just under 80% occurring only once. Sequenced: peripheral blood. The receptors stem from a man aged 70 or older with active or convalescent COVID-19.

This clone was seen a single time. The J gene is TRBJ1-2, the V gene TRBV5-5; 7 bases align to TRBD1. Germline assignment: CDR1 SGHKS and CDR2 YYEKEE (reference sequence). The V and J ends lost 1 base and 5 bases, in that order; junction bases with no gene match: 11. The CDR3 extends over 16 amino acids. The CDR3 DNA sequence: TGTGCCAGCAGCTTGACCGGGACAGATACCCTGTATGGCTACACCTTC. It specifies CASSLTGTDTLYGYTF.

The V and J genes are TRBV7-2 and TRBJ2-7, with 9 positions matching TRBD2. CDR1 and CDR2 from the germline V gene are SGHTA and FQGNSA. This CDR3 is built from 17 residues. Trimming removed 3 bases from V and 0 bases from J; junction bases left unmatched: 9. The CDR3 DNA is TGTGCCAGCAGCTTTCGGACTAGCGTCCAGAGCTCCTACGAGCAGTACTTC. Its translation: CASSFRTSVQSSYEQYF. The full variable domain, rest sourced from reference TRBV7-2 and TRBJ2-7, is GAGVSQSPSNKVTEKGKDVELRCDPISGHTALYWYRQSLGQGLEFLIYFQGNSAPDKSGLPSDRFSAERTGGSVSTLTIQRTQQEDSAVYLCASSFRTSVQSSYEQYFGPGTRLTVT.

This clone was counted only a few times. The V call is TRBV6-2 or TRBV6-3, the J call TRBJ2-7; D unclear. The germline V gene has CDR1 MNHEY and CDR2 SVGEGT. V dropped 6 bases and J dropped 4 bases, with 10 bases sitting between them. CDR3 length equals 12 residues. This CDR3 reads CASSSQSYEQYF. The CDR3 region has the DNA TGTGCCAGCAGCTCCCAATCATACGAGCAGTACTTC.

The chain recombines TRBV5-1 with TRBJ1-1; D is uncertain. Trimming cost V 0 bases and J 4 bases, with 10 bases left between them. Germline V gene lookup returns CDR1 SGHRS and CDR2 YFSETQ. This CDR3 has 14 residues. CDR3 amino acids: CASSLGSRVTEAFF. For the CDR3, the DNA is TGCGCCAGCAGCTTGGGCTCGAGGGTCACTGAAGCTTTCTTT.

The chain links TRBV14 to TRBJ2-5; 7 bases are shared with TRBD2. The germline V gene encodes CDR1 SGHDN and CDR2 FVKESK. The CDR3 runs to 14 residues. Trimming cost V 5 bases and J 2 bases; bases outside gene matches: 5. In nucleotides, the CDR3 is TGTGCCAGCAGCAAGCGGGATTTACAAGAGACCCAGTACTTC. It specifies CASSKRDLQETQYF. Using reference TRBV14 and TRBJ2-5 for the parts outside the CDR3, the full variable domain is EAGVTQFPSHSVIEKGQTVTLRCDPISGHDNLYWYRRVMGKEIKFLLHFVKESKQDESGMPNNRFLAERTGGTYSTLKVQPAELEDSGVYFCASSKRDLQETQYFGPGTRLLVL.

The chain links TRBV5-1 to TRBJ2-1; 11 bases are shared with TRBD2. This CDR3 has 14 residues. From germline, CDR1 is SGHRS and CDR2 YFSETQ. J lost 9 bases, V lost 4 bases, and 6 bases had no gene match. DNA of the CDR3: TGCGCCAGCAGCCAAACTAGCGGGAGTCTTGAGCAGTTCTTC. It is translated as CASSQTSGSLEQFF.

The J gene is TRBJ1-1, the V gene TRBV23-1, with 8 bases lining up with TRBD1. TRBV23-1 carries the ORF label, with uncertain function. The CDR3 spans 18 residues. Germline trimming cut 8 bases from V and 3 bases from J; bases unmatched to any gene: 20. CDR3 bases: TGCGCCAGCGGATACGGTTCCGGGACAGGTGTTCGGGACACTGAAGCTTTCTTT. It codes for CASGYGSGTGVRDTEAFF.

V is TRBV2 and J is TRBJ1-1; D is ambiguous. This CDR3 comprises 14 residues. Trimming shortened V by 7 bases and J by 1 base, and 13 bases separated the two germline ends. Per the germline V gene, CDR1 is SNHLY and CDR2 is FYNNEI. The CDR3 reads CASIEPLWNTEAFF. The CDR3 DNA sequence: TGTGCCAGCATCGAGCCGTTGTGGAACACTGAAGCTTTCTTT.

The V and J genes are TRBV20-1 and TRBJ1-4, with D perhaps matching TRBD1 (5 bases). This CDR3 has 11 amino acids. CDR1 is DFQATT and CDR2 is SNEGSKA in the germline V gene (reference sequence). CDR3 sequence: CGGRVGEKLFF. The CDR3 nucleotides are TGCGGGGGGAGGGTCGGTGAAAAACTGTTTTTT.

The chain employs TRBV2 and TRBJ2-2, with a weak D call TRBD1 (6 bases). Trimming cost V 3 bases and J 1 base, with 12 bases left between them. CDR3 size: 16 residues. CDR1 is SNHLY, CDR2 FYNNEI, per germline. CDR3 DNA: TGTGCCAGCAGTGACTTGGGACATTGGAACACCGGGGAGCTGTTTTTT. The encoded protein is CASSDLGHWNTGELFF.